A single sample is the source of the 19 T cell receptor beta chains below, sequenced in a study of CD8 T cells in ankylosing spondylitis. Using its own MiXCR run on the 5' RACE reads, TCRdb lists one record per CDR3 protein. This sample yields 200,000 to 300,000 distinct CDR3 sequences, of which about 9.1% are seen a single time; 6.8% belongs to the top ten. Sequencing was done on a sample of blood, either unsorted or a sorted T cell fraction (not recorded which). These receptors all come from a male donor with ankylosing spondylitis or in good health (not recorded which).

The chain is built from TRBV10-3 and TRBJ1-2; D gene uncertain. Germline V gene lookup returns CDR1 ENHRY and CDR2 SYGVKD. The CDR3 is 15 amino acids. V lost 2 bases and J lost 4, with 14 bases in between. CDR3 bases: TGTGCCATCAGTGAGGGGATCGGTACGGTCTATGGCTACACCTTC. Translated: CAISEGIGTVYGYTF.

This clonotype was seen at least ten times. The chain combines TRBV7-3 with TRBJ2-2; D might be TRBD1 (6 bases). V lost 5 bases and J 2 bases, leaving 9 bases between the germline ends. Germline-derived CDR1 and CDR2 are SGHTA and FQGTGA. This CDR3 has 14 amino acids. CDR3 DNA sequence: TGTGCCAGCAGCCAAGGGGGTAACACCGGGGAGCTGTTTTTT. Residues: CASSQGGNTGELFF. The whole variable domain, filled in from reference TRBV7-3 and TRBJ2-2, reads GAGVSQTPSNKVTEKGKYVELRCDPISGHTALYWYRQSLGQGPEFLIYFQGTGAADDSGLPNDRFFAVRPEGSVSTLKIQRTERGDSAVYLCASSQGGNTGELFFGEGSRLTVL.

This clonotype was recorded a few times. The rearrangement links TRBV12-3 or TRBV12-4 to TRBJ1-3; maybe TRBD1 (6 bases). The CDR3 has 13 residues. V lost 4 bases, J lost 7 bases, and 11 bases lay in between. CDR3 sequence: CASSYGGLNTIYF. CDR3 nucleotide sequence: TGTGCCAGCAGTTACGGGGGGCTGAACACCATATATTTT.

This clonotype appeared many times. This chain links TRBV12-3 or TRBV12-4 with TRBJ1-2; possible D gene TRBD1, 5 bases. This CDR3 has 13 amino acids. V was cut by 5 bases and J by 8 bases, with 15 bases left in between. CDR3 bases: TGTGCCAGCAGTCGGGACGGTCTGGGCGGCTACACCTTC. Translation: CASSRDGLGGYTF.

In this sample, this clonotype turned up many times. This chain links TRBV20-1 with TRBJ1-3; 7 bases map to TRBD1. The V gene's germline CDR1 is DFQATT and CDR2 SNEGSKA (reference sequence). J gave up 0 bases and V 4 bases, and 15 bases lay outside the gene matches. The CDR3 runs to 18 residues. The CDR3: CSAIPGQSFFSSGNTIYF. The CDR3 DNA follows: TGCAGTGCTATTCCGGGACAGTCGTTTTTCAGCTCTGGAAACACCATATATTTT.

This clonotype was detected ten times or more. This sequence joins TRBV7-9 and TRBJ1-5; TRBD1 aligns across 9 bases. V shed 4 bases and J 3 bases; nucleotides not matched to a gene: 4. The CDR3 contains 15 residues. CDR1 is SEHNR, CDR2 FQNEAQ, per germline (reference sequence). The CDR3: CASSSGQGNNQPQHF. The CDR3 DNA reads TGTGCCAGCAGCTCTGGACAGGGGAACAATCAGCCCCAGCATTTT.

There are many counts of this clonotype. The chain is built from TRBV5-8 and TRBJ1-1; D may be TRBD1 (5 bases). Trimming stripped 4 bases from V and 3 bases from J, with 13 bases between. Looked up from germline, CDR1 is SGHTS and CDR2 is YDEGEE. This CDR3 contains 14 residues. The CDR3 spells CASSPRTRDTEAFF. The CDR3 DNA follows: TGTGCCAGCAGCCCCCGGACAAGGGACACTGAAGCTTTCTTT.

The DNA for the CDR3 is TGTGCCAGCTCATTCGGACAGGGGGCATCCTACGAGCAGTACTTC. It encodes CASSFGQGASYEQYF. The chain links TRBV18 to TRBJ2-7, with 11 bases matching TRBD1. The CDR3 covers 15 residues. Trimming took 5 bases from V and 1 from J; bases not matched to a gene: 4. From germline, CDR1 is KGHSH and CDR2 LQKENI.

At least ten counts were recorded for this clonotype. V is TRBV29-1 and J is TRBJ2-5, with D maybe TRBD1 (7 bases). Germline assignment: CDR1 SQVTM and CDR2 ANQGSEA. V dropped 6 bases and J dropped 5 bases, with 16 bases sitting between them. The CDR3 runs 13 residues. CDR3 amino acids: CSVRTSGGETQYF. CDR3 DNA sequence: TGCAGCGTCCGCACTTCAGGGGGGGAGACCCAGTACTTC.

This clonotype showed up many times. Compared with germline, one end of the junction differs, possibly owing to a read error. V and J are TRBV6-1 and TRBJ2-7; D unclear. Germline V gene lookup returns CDR1 MNHNS and CDR2 SASEGT. This CDR3 contains 12 residues. Here the CDR3 DNA reads TGTGCCAGCAGAGGGTGGACCCCAACCCAAGGTTTC. It codes for CASRGWTPTQGF.

This sequence joins TRBV7-2 and TRBJ1-4; D unresolved. The CDR3 is 15 residues long. Germline-derived CDR1 and CDR2 are SGHTA and FQGNSA. Trimming took off 2 bases at V and 0 bases at J, with 7 bases between the two ends. Here the CDR3 reads CASSLFPATNEKLFF. The CDR3 DNA follows: TGTGCCAGCAGCTTATTCCCCGCAACTAATGAAAAACTGTTTTTT.

This clonotype was observed many times. The chain recombines TRBV29-1 with TRBJ1-6; tentative D call: TRBD1 (5 bases). Germline CDR1 SQVTM, CDR2 ANQGSEA. V lost 5 bases and J lost 9, with 14 bases in between. The CDR3 length is 13 residues. CDR3 sequence reads: CSVLAGYGSPLHF. Written as DNA, the CDR3 is TGCAGCGTTTTGGCAGGGTATGGTTCACCCCTCCACTTT.

This clonotype was observed at least ten times. The chain joins TRBV12-3 or TRBV12-4 to TRBJ2-7, with a tentative D call TRBD2 (7 bases). V was trimmed by 2 bases and J by 3 bases, leaving 17 bases between them. The CDR3 length is 16 residues. For the CDR3, the DNA is TGTGCCAGCAGTTTAAAGGGCCCCGGGGGGCTCTACGAGCAGTACTTC. It encodes CASSLKGPGGLYEQYF.

The rearrangement uses TRBV30 and TRBJ1-1; unclear D gene. The CDR3 consists of 15 residues. Trimming shortened V by 2 bases and J by 4 bases, and 17 bases separated the two germline ends. In germline, CDR1 is GTSNPN, CDR2 SVGIG (reference sequence). Written as DNA, the CDR3 is TGTGCCTGGAGTCCGGATGTTCTGGGCGGCACTGAAGCTTTCTTT. It specifies CAWSPDVLGGTEAFF.

This clonotype was seen repeatedly, ten times or more. This chain links TRBV10-3 with TRBJ2-1, with 8 bases lining up with TRBD2. Germline assignment: CDR1 ENHRY and CDR2 SYGVKD. Unmatched junction bases numbered 13, after V lost 6 bases and J lost 9 bases. There are 15 residues in the CDR3. The CDR3 is CAIRDMGLDRGEQFF. Written as DNA, the CDR3 is TGTGCCATCAGAGATATGGGACTAGATAGGGGTGAGCAGTTCTTC.

This clonotype was detected ten times or more. The chain joins TRBV20-1 to TRBJ2-1, with 7 bases matching TRBD2. With V trimmed by 0 bases and J by 6 bases, 5 bases remained unmatched. The CDR3 covers 14 residues. CDR1 is DFQATT and CDR2 is SNEGSKA in the germline V gene (reference sequence). The CDR3 region is CSARDISGINEQFF. The CDR3 DNA sequence: TGCAGTGCTAGAGATATCAGCGGGATCAATGAGCAGTTCTTC.

This clonotype was picked up many times. The chain recombines TRBV3-1 with TRBJ1-1; 10 nucleotides agree with TRBD1. V dropped 0 bases and J dropped 11; count of bases not matched to a gene: 9. This CDR3 is built from 15 residues. CDR1 and CDR2 from the germline V gene are LGHDT and YNNKEL (reference sequence). Written as DNA, the CDR3 is TGTGCCAGCAGCCAAGAGGGACAGGGGTATCCTTTGGCTTTCTTT. Amino acid sequence: CASSQEGQGYPLAFF.

This clonotype has just a few counts. The gene calls are TRBV20-1 and TRBJ2-4; D is uncertain. Germline CDR1 DFQATT, CDR2 SNEGSKA (reference sequence). The CDR3 has 13 amino acids. Deletions cut 3 bases from V and 4 bases from J, with 10 bases between. CDR3 region: CSARDLVKNIQYF. The CDR3 region has the DNA TGCAGTGCTAGGGACCTCGTTAAAAACATTCAGTACTTC.

This clonotype was seen at least ten times. The genes are TRBV6-5 and TRBJ2-7; possible D gene TRBD1, 6 bases. The V gene lost 3 bases and the J gene lost 2 bases, with 11 bases spanning the gap. Germline V lookup: CDR1 MNHEY, CDR2 SVGAGI. CDR3 length: 14 amino acids. CDR3: CASSYEQGPYEQYF. For the CDR3, the DNA is TGTGCCAGCAGTTATGAACAGGGTCCCTACGAGCAGTACTTC.